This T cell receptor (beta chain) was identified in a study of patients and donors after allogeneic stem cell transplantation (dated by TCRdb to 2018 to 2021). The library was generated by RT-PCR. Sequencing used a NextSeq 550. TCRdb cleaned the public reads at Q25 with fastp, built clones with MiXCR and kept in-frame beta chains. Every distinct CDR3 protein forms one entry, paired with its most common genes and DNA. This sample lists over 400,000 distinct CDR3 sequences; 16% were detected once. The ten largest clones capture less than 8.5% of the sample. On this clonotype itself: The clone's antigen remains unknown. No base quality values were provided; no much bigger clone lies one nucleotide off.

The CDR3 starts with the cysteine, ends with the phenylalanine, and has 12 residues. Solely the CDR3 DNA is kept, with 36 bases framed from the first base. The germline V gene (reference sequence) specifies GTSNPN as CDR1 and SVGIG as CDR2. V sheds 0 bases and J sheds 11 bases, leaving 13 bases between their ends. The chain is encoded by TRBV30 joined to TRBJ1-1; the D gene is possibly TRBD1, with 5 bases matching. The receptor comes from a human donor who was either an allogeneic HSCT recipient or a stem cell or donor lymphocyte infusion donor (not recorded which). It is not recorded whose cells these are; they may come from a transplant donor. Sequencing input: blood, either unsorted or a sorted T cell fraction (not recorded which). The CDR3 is CAWSVKGLGAFF. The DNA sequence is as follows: TGTGCCTGGAGTGTAAAGGGGCTGGGGGCTTTCTTT.